This T cell receptor (beta chain) was sequenced in a study of cytomegalovirus exposure and HLA in healthy donors. Study outcomes and limitations: In an earlier analysis, productive rearrangement rates for most beta V segments clustered near 87% or 30%. Among donors in an Asian-associated ancestry cluster, a later analysis reportedly found fewer N-insertions than the roughly 700-donor mean. In a later analysis, V- and J-gene trimming of beta chains associated with a DCLRE1C missense variant, replicated independently. In vitro work confirmed that a few CMV-associated chains recognize CMV antigens.

Germline lookup yields CDR1 MNHEY and CDR2 SVGAGI. Trimming took off 5 bases at V and 4 bases at J, with 8 bases between the two ends. The CDR3 is made up of 12 amino acids. On this clone itself: The antigen remains undetermined.

PCR was performed using 60 Vbeta and 13 Jbeta primers. TCRdb's table, derived via immunoSEQ multiplex PCR, lists solely in-frame clones and lacks some. The sample holds 100,000 to 150,000 clones, roughly three quarters seen once. The specimen was PBMCs. V usage is TRBV6-5 and J usage is TRBJ2-5; D not certain. The sequence was obtained from a woman in her sixties or seventies in good health and CMV-seronegative. CDR3 nucleotide sequence: TGTGCCAGCAGTCAAAACGGAGAGACCCAGTACTTC. Protein: CASSQNGETQYF.